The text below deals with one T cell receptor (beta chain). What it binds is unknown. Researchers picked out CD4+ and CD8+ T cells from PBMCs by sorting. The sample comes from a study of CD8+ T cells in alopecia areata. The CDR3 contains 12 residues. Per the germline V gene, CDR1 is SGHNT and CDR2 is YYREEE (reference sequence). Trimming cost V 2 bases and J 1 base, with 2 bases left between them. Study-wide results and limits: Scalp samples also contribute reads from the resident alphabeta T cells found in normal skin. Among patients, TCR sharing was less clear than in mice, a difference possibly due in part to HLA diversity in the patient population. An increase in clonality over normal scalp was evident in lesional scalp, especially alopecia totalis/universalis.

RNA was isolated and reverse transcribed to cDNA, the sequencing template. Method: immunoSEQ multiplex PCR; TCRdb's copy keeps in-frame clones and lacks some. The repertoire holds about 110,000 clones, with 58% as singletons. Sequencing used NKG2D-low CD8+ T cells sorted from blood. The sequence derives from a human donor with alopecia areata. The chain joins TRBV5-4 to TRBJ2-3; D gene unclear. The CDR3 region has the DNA TGTGCCAGCAGCTTACGCACAGATACGCAGTATTTT. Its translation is CASSLRTDTQYF.